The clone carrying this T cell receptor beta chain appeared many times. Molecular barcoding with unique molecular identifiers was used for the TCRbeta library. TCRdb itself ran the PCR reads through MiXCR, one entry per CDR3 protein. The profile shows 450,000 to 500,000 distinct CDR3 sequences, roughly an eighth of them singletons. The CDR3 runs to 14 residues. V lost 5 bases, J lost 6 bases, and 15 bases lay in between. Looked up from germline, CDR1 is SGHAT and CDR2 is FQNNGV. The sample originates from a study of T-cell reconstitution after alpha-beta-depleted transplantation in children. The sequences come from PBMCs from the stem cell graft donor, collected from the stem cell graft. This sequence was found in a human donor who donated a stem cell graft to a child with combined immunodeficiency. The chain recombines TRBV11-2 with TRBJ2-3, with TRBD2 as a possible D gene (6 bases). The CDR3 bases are TGTGCCAGCAGCGGGTGGGAGGTCACGGATACGCAGTATTTT. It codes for CASSGWEVTDTQYF.